The clone carrying this T cell receptor (beta chain) appeared once. Its antigen is not known. The table came from immunoSEQ multiplex PCR; TCRdb's copy has only in-frame clones and leaves some out. The table includes some 70,000 clones, less than 80% detected once. The source of the sample is a study of vaccination effects on CD4 cells after COVID-19. Study-wide findings and caveats: Few convalescent patients, and no early post-infection timepoints, were available to the study. Whether induced by infection or by vaccine, clones showed marked clonal contraction late after vaccination.

This CDR3 comprises 13 residues. Deletions cut 4 bases from V and 5 bases from J, with 12 bases between. The germline gives CDR1 SGHDT, CDR2 YYEEEE. A 10-day culture period preceded the isolation of CD4+ T cells. Participants were given two doses of BNT162b2 or mRNA-1273 vaccine. Testing of the vaccine recipients showed negative nucleocapsid antibodies and no prior SARS-CoV-2 infection. This specimen was CD4+ T cells from PBMCs cultured without peptide, taken after COVID-19 vaccination. The receptor comes from a human donor who received a COVID-19 vaccine. J is TRBJ2-5 and V is TRBV5-6; D is perhaps TRBD2 (5 bases). The CDR3 region is CASSPQPGETQYF. In nucleotides, the CDR3 is TGTGCCAGCAGCCCCCAGCCGGGGGAGACCCAGTACTTC. The variable domain in full, with the rest retrieved from reference TRBV5-6 and TRBJ2-5, is DAGVTQSPTHLIKTRGQQVTLRCSPKSGHDTVSWYQQALGQGPQFIFQYYEEEERQRGNFPDRFSGHQFPNYSSELNVNALLLGDSALYLCASSPQPGETQYFGPGTRLLVL.